What follows are 7 T cell receptor beta chains derived from one specimen sequenced in a study of cytomegalovirus exposure and HLA in healthy donors. PCR amplification relied on 60 Vbeta primers (plus 13 Jbeta primers). Libraries were prepared by immunoSEQ multiplex PCR; TCRdb keeps only in-frame clonotypes and omits some of them. The repertoire consists of about 45,000 clones, with around 73% occurring once and the leading ten covering 3.4%. The sample comprised PBMCs. These TCRs come from a woman aged 25 to 39 in good health and CMV-seronegative.

This chain joins TRBV30 and TRBJ1-4; D gene unclear. V lost 1 base and J lost 11, with 20 bases in between. The CDR3 has 15 amino acids. Germline V gene data show CDR1 as GTSNPN and CDR2 as SVGIG (reference sequence). CDR3 bases: TGTGCCTGGAGTGATAATTTGAGGAGTGTCGGGAAACTGTTTTTT. It encodes CAWSDNLRSVGKLFF.

CDR3 coding DNA: TGTGCCAGCAGCTTTGGGACTACAACCTACGAGCAGTACTTC. Translating it yields CASSFGTTTYEQYF. The chain couples TRBV7-2 to TRBJ2-7, with 7 positions matching TRBD2. The CDR3 runs to 14 residues. Germline trimming cut 3 bases from V and 2 bases from J; bases unmatched to any gene: 4. Germline-derived CDR1 and CDR2 are SGHTA and FQGNSA.

The chain employs TRBV5-4 and TRBJ1-6, with no clear D. Trimming removed 0 bases from V and 8 bases from J, with 9 bases in between. This CDR3 is 14 amino acids long. CDR1 and CDR2 (germline): SGHNT, YYREEE (reference sequence). The CDR3 bases are TGTGCCAGCAGCTTGGTGGCGGCTGATTCACCCCTCCACTTT. As protein: CASSLVAADSPLHF. Using reference TRBV5-4 and TRBJ1-6 for the parts outside the CDR3, the full variable domain is ETGVTQSPTHLIKTRGQQVTLRCSSQSGHNTVSWYQQALGQGPQFIFQYYREEENGRGNFPPRFSGLQFPNYSSELNVNALELDDSALYLCASSLVAADSPLHFGNGTRLTVT.

The chain joins TRBV29-1 to TRBJ2-2; 7 positions agree with TRBD2. Germline-derived CDR1 and CDR2 are SQVTM and ANQGSEA. The CDR3 covers 13 residues. J lost 8 bases, V lost 4 bases, and 7 bases had no gene match. CDR3 coding DNA: TGCAGCGTTGGATTAGCGGGCGATGGGGAGCTGTTTTTT. Amino acids: CSVGLAGDGELFF.

This clone has a single count. The J gene is TRBJ1-2, the V gene TRBV25-1; weak D call: TRBD1 (5 bases). The CDR3 has 14 amino acids. Deletions cut 6 bases from V and 2 bases from J, with 13 bases between. Germline CDR1 MGHDK, CDR2 SYGVNS. The CDR3 DNA follows: TGTGCCAGCAGGGAAGGTGGGGGGAACTATGGCTACACCTTC. This codes for CASREGGGNYGYTF.

This chain connects TRBV7-8 to TRBJ2-7, with TRBD1 matching over 8 bases. CDR1 and CDR2 from the germline V gene are SGHVS and FQNEAQ. V gave up 5 bases and J gave up 0 bases; unmatched junction bases: 6. The CDR3 has 15 amino acids. The CDR3 sequence is CASSAAGGASYEQYF. In DNA, the CDR3 is TGTGCCAGCAGCGCCGCAGGGGGCGCCTCCTACGAGCAGTACTTC.

The chain's CDR3 is CAWSAGPSSINEQFF. The CDR3 region has the DNA TGTGCCTGGAGTGCAGGGCCCTCGAGTATAAATGAGCAGTTCTTC. This chain joins TRBV30 and TRBJ2-1, with a tentative D call TRBD1 (5 bases). Trimming stripped 1 base from V and 7 bases from J, with 17 bases between. This CDR3 has 15 amino acids. In germline, CDR1 is GTSNPN, CDR2 SVGIG (reference sequence).